Each of the 14 T cell receptor beta chains below was sequenced from the same sample in a study of cytomegalovirus exposure and HLA in healthy donors. Profiling relied on immunoSEQ multiplex PCR, and the TCRdb table lists in-frame clones only, not all of them. The sample consists of about 160,000 clones, roughly 84% of them appearing once. The sample consisted of PBMCs. These receptor sequences come from a man under 40 in good health and CMV-seropositive.

The rearrangement uses TRBV28 and TRBJ2-7; 8 bases map to TRBD1. There are 15 residues in the CDR3. V gave up 6 bases and J gave up 3 bases; unmatched junction bases: 10. Germline CDR1 MDHEN, CDR2 SYDVKM. The DNA for the CDR3 is TGTGCCAGCAGCCCGGGGACAGGACAACACTACGAGCAGTACTTC. The encoded protein is CASSPGTGQHYEQYF.

The chain joins TRBV9 to TRBJ2-7, with TRBD1 matching 7 bases. With 3 bases clipped from V and 0 bases from J, the junction kept 6 bases outside the gene matches. The V gene's germline CDR1 is SGDLS and CDR2 YYNGEE. The CDR3 consists of 15 residues. The CDR3: CASSGTGTDSYEQYF. The DNA for the CDR3 is TGTGCCAGCAGCGGAACCGGGACAGACTCCTACGAGCAGTACTTC.

This chain connects TRBV9 to TRBJ2-7, with a weak D call TRBD2 (6 bases). The CDR3 has 16 amino acids. Germline V lookup: CDR1 SGDLS, CDR2 YYNGEE. V lost 4 bases to trimming and J lost 0 bases, with 17 bases between them. The CDR3 reads CASSPEGAGSSYEQYF. The CDR3 bases are TGTGCCAGCAGCCCAGAAGGGGCGGGGAGCTCCTACGAGCAGTACTTC.

The chain links TRBV6-1 to TRBJ2-7, with 9 bases fitting TRBD1. Trimming removed 8 bases from V and 7 bases from J; junction bases left unmatched: 12. The germline CDR1 and CDR2 sequences are MNHNS and SASEGT. The CDR3 totals 14 residues. CDR3: CASFGTGYWWEQYF. As DNA, the CDR3 is TGTGCCAGCTTTGGGACAGGGTATTGGTGGGAGCAGTACTTC.

The V and J genes are TRBV6-6 and TRBJ2-7; no reliable D call. V lost 7 bases, J lost 1 base, and 17 bases lay in between. CDR1 and CDR2 from the germline V gene are MNHNY and SVGAGI (reference sequence). This CDR3 is 15 amino acids long. DNA for the CDR3: TGTGCCAGCATTCCTTTCTATGGCGGATCCTACGAGCAGTACTTC. It codes for CASIPFYGGSYEQYF.

CDR3 protein: CASSPATGTDEQYF. The CDR3 nucleotides read TGTGCCAGCTCCCCGGCGACAGGGACCGACGAGCAGTACTTC. The V gene is TRBV18, the J gene TRBJ2-7, with TRBD1 matching over 7 bases. V shed 6 bases and J 5 bases; nucleotides not matched to a gene: 10. Germline V gene lookup returns CDR1 KGHSH and CDR2 LQKENI. The length of the CDR3 is 14 residues.

V and J are TRBV12-5 and TRBJ1-5; a weak D match, TRBD1 (5 bases). This CDR3 has 14 amino acids. The germline gives CDR1 LGHNT, CDR2 FRNRAP. Trimming left V 8 bases short and J 1 base short, with 12 bases between. The CDR3 is CASFRTSSNQPQHF. CDR3 nucleotide sequence: TGTGCTAGTTTCCGGACATCAAGCAATCAGCCCCAGCATTTT.

For the CDR3, the DNA is TGTGCCAGCAGTGACAGGATAGAAATGAACACTGAAGCTTTCTTT. Protein sequence: CASSDRIEMNTEAFF. J is TRBJ1-1 and V is TRBV25-1; D call uncertain. The CDR3 length is 15 residues. Germline V CDR1 and CDR2: MGHDK, SYGVNS. Trimming removed 3 bases from V and 0 bases from J, with 11 bases in between.

V gene TRBV13 combines with J gene TRBJ2-3; possible D gene TRBD2, 6 bases. CDR3 length: 14 residues. Deletions cut 5 bases from V and 3 bases from J, with 12 bases between. Germline loops: CDR1 PRHDT, CDR2 FYEKMQ (reference sequence). CDR3: CASSDPRGTDTQYF. CDR3 coding DNA: TGTGCCAGCAGCGACCCACGGGGGACAGATACGCAGTATTTT. Full variable domain (rest looked up from reference TRBV13 and TRBJ2-3): AAGVIQSPRHLIKEKRETATLKCYPIPRHDTVYWYQQGPGQDPQFLISFYEKMQSDKGSIPDRFSAQQFSDYHSELNMSSLELGDSALYFCASSDPRGTDTQYFGPGTRLTVL.

V is TRBV18 and J is TRBJ1-5; 7 bases fit TRBD1. V lost 6 bases, J lost 4 bases, and 6 bases stayed unmatched. Germline CDR1 and CDR2: KGHSH and LQKENI. CDR3 length equals 14 residues. The DNA for the CDR3 is TGTGCCAGCTCTCAACAGGGGCGAAATCAGCCCCAGCATTTT. It translates to CASSQQGRNQPQHF.

The V and J genes are TRBV30 and TRBJ1-1; D gene unclear. Germline V gene sequence: CDR1 GTSNPN, CDR2 SVGIG (reference sequence). V was shortened by 1 base and J by 5 bases, with 5 bases between the two germline ends. The CDR3 has 11 residues. Here the CDR3 DNA reads TGTGCCTGGAGTGAGAGAACTGAAGCTTTCTTT. It encodes CAWSERTEAFF.

The chain combines TRBV11-2 with TRBJ2-7; no clear D gene. In germline, CDR1 is SGHAT, CDR2 FQNNGV. The CDR3 length is 12 residues. V was pared by 0 bases and J by 4 bases, with 4 bases between. Written as DNA, the CDR3 is TGTGCCAGCAGCTTAGATCGGTACGAGCAGTACTTC. Residues: CASSLDRYEQYF. The variable domain in full, completed from reference TRBV11-2 and TRBJ2-7, reads EAGVAQSPRYKIIEKRQSVAFWCNPISGHATLYWYQQILGQGPKLLIQFQNNGVVDDSQLPKDRFSAERLKGVDSTLKIQPAKLEDSAVYLCASSLDRYEQYFGPGTRLTVT.

V and J are TRBV5-1 and TRBJ2-3; D is perhaps TRBD1 (5 bases). CDR1 and CDR2 (germline): SGHRS, YFSETQ. This CDR3 has 17 residues. V was trimmed by 0 bases and J by 3 bases, leaving 17 bases between them. The chain's CDR3 is CASSLVDISLETDTQYF. The CDR3 region has the DNA TGCGCCAGCAGCTTGGTGGACATCAGCCTCGAGACAGATACGCAGTATTTT.

V is TRBV30 and J is TRBJ2-3; 8 bases fit TRBD2. Germline V gene lookup returns CDR1 GTSNPN and CDR2 SVGIG (reference sequence). The length of the CDR3 is 15 residues. J was trimmed by 4 bases and V by 2 bases; bases with no gene match: 8. CDR3 DNA: TGTGCCTGGAGTAGAAAGCGGGAGTTGGCAGATACGCAGTATTTT. Amino acids: CAWSRKRELADTQYF.